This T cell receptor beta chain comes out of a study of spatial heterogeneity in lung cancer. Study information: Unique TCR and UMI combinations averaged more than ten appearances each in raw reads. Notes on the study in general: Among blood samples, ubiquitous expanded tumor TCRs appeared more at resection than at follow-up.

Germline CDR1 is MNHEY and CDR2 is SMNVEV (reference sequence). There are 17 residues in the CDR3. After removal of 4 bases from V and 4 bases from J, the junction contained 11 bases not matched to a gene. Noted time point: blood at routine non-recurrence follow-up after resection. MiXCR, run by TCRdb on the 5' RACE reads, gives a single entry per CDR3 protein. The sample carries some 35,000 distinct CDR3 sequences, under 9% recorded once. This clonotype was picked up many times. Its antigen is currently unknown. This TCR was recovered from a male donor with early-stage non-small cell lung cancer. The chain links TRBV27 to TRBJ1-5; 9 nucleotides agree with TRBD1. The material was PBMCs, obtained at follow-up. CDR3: CASSSRTGDRGNQPQHF. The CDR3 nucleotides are TGTGCCAGCAGTTCTCGGACAGGGGACCGGGGAAATCAGCCCCAGCATTTT.